This T cell receptor beta chain was retrieved from a study of control samples from healthy donors and cancer patients. The ends lost 5 bases at V and 7 bases at J; junction bases unmatched: 10. The V gene's germline CDR1 is SSHAT and CDR2 FNYEAQ (reference sequence). The CDR3 sequence is 15 residues long. Profiling relied on immunoSEQ multiplex PCR, and the TCRdb table lists in-frame clones only, not all of them. The table shows around 250,000 clones, with roughly 87% occurring only once. The clonotype originates from a woman in her fifties or sixties with lung cancer. This chain uses TRBV7-7 with TRBJ2-1, with TRBD2 matching over 8 bases. The sample was PBMCs. CDR3: CASSPRAGVLNEQFF. CDR3 nucleotides: TGTGCCAGCAGCCCCCGAGCGGGAGTTTTAAATGAGCAGTTCTTC.